This is a list of T cell receptor beta chains from one sample in a study of blood T cell repertoires in COVID-19. Sequencing was performed with immunoSEQ multiplex PCR; in TCRdb, only in-frame clones are kept and a portion is missing. There are over 95,000 clones in the sample; roughly 79% occur only once, and 10% lies in the top ten. The sample consisted of peripheral blood. The receptors originated from a human donor in a cohort sampled during active COVID-19. CDR3s include the opening cysteine and the closing phenylalanine or tryptophan. The D gene is left open where the match is weak. Clone size is stated in some rows and not others, as once, few, many or a class when expanded.

d_gene: TRBD1
v_gene: TRBV18
abundance: -
j_gene: TRBJ1-5
CDR3aa: CASSRGGQPQHF
CDR3nt: TGTGCCAGCTCTAGAGGGGGCCAGCCCCAGCATTTT

d_gene: -
v_gene: TRBV7-6
abundance: -
j_gene: TRBJ2-7
CDR3aa: CASSLIGDQLHEQYF
CDR3nt: TGTGCCAGCAGCTTAATCGGAGATCAACTCCACGAGCAGTACTTC

d_gene: -
v_gene: TRBV5-6
abundance: -
j_gene: TRBJ1-1
CDR3aa: CASSFGRNTEAFF
CDR3nt: TGTGCCAGCAGCTTCGGGAGGAACACTGAAGCTTTCTTT

d_gene: -
v_gene: TRBV18
abundance: -
j_gene: TRBJ2-7
CDR3aa: CASSPPHGVSYEQYF
CDR3nt: TGTGCCAGCTCACCACCGCACGGGGTCTCCTACGAGCAGTACTTC

d_gene: -
v_gene: TRBV28
abundance: -
j_gene: TRBJ1-2
CDR3aa: CASSRTGGQNNYGYTF
CDR3nt: TGTGCCAGCAGTCGAACAGGTGGCCAAAATAACTATGGCTACACCTTC

d_gene: -
v_gene: TRBV10-3
abundance: -
j_gene: TRBJ2-7
CDR3aa: CAIRGDAVYEQYF
CDR3nt: TGTGCCATCCGCGGGGACGCCGTCTACGAGCAGTACTTC

d_gene: -
v_gene: TRBV5-1
abundance: -
j_gene: TRBJ1-2
CDR3aa: CASSAPQGYAGYGYTF
CDR3nt: TGCGCCAGCAGCGCCCCCCAGGGGTACGCGGGCTATGGCTACACCTTC

d_gene: TRBD1
v_gene: TRBV6-1
abundance: -
j_gene: TRBJ2-2
CDR3aa: CASSESLGGLELFF
CDR3nt: TGTGCCAGCAGTGAATCTCTAGGGGGCTTAGAGCTGTTTTTT

d_gene: -
v_gene: TRBV4-1
abundance: -
j_gene: TRBJ1-5
CDR3aa: CASSQQWTVSNQPQHF
CDR3nt: TGCGCCAGCAGCCAACAGTGGACAGTTAGCAATCAGCCCCAGCATTTT

d_gene: TRBD2
v_gene: TRBV19
abundance: few
j_gene: TRBJ2-4
CDR3aa: CASTPRGLGENIQYF
CDR3nt: TGTGCCAGTACCCCTAGGGGACTAGGGGAAAACATTCAGTACTTC

d_gene: TRBD1
v_gene: TRBV28
abundance: -
j_gene: TRBJ1-6
CDR3aa: CASREQGHNSPLHF
CDR3nt: TGTGCCAGCAGGGAACAGGGGCATAATTCACCCCTCCACTTT

d_gene: TRBD1
v_gene: TRBV13
abundance: -
j_gene: TRBJ1-2
CDR3aa: CASSLGTEIYGYTF
CDR3nt: TGTGCCAGCAGCCTGGGGACAGAAATCTATGGCTACACCTTC

d_gene: -
v_gene: TRBV28
abundance: -
j_gene: TRBJ2-7
CDR3aa: CASSTLGGVGEQYF
CDR3nt: TGTGCCAGCAGCACCCTCGGGGGAGTCGGCGAGCAGTACTTC

d_gene: TRBD1
v_gene: TRBV7-8
abundance: -
j_gene: TRBJ1-5
CDR3aa: CASSFPRDRGLADSNQPQHF
CDR3nt: TGTGCCAGCAGCTTCCCCCGGGACAGGGGCCTCGCAGATAGCAATCAGCCCCAGCATTTT

d_gene: TRBD1
v_gene: TRBV7-9
abundance: -
j_gene: TRBJ1-2
CDR3aa: CASSLGDRLNYGYTF
CDR3nt: TGTGCCAGCAGCTTAGGGGACAGGTTGAACTATGGCTACACCTTC

d_gene: -
v_gene: TRBV5-1
abundance: -
j_gene: TRBJ2-7
CDR3aa: CASSFVGEAYEQYF
CDR3nt: TGCGCCAGCAGCTTTGTGGGGGAGGCCTACGAGCAGTACTTC

d_gene: -
v_gene: TRBV6-5
abundance: -
j_gene: TRBJ1-1
CDR3aa: CASSQGAGRAFF
CDR3nt: TGTGCCAGCTCCCAAGGGGCAGGGCGGGCTTTCTTT

d_gene: -
v_gene: TRBV4-3
abundance: -
j_gene: TRBJ1-4
CDR3aa: CASSQESRQNEKLFF
CDR3nt: TGCGCCAGCAGCCAAGAAAGCAGACAAAATGAAAAACTGTTTTTT

d_gene: TRBD1
v_gene: TRBV6-6
abundance: -
j_gene: TRBJ2-7
CDR3aa: CASSYPGQGVHEQYF
CDR3nt: TGTGCCAGCAGTTACCCGGGACAGGGTGTCCACGAGCAGTACTTC

d_gene: TRBD2
v_gene: TRBV6-6
abundance: -
j_gene: TRBJ2-3
CDR3aa: CASTILAGGPTDTQYF
CDR3nt: TGTGCCAGCACTATACTAGCGGGGGGGCCAACAGATACGCAGTATTTT

d_gene: -
v_gene: TRBV6-5
abundance: -
j_gene: TRBJ1-4
CDR3aa: CASSPSGFNEKLFF
CDR3nt: TGTGCCAGCAGTCCCTCAGGGTTTAATGAAAAACTGTTTTTT